This T cell receptor beta chain emerged from a study of breast tumors, draining lymph nodes, adjacent tissues. The study's findings and limits: Compared with lymph nodes, tumors were less diverse; compared with nontumor tissue, more.

About this clonotype: Its antigen is unidentified.

Using its own MiXCR run on the multiplex PCR reads, TCRdb lists one record per CDR3 protein. The sample lists more than 50,000 distinct CDR3 sequences; under 45% were seen once. V was clipped by 5 bases and J by 6 bases, with 16 bases between them. Looked up from germline, CDR1 is MNHEY and CDR2 is SVGAGI. This CDR3 has 14 amino acids. The chain recombines TRBV6-5 with TRBJ2-5; tentative D call: TRBD1 (7 bases). The TCR originated in a female donor with breast cancer. Some clones in this sample may be carry-over from other donors' samples. Material: breast tumor tissue. The DNA for the CDR3 is TGTGCCAGCAGTCAGGGGGGCGCGGGACAGACCCAGTACTTC. This translates into CASSQGGAGQTQYF.